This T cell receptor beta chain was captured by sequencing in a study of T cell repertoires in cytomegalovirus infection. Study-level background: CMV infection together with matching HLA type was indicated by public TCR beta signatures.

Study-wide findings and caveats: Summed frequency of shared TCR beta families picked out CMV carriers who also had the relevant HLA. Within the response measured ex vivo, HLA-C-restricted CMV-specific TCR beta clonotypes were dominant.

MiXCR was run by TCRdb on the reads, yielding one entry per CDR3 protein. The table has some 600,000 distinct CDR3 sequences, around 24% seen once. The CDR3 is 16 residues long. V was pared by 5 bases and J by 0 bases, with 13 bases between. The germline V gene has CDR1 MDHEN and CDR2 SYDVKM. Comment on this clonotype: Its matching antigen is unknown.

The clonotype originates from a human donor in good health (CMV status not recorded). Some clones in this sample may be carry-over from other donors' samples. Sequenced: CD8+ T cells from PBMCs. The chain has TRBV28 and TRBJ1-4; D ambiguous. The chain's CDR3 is CASSKTDHATNEKLFF. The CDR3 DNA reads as TGTGCCAGCAGTAAGACCGACCATGCAACTAATGAAAAACTGTTTTTT. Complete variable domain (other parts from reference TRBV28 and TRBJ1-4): DVKVTQSSRYLVKRTGEKVFLECVQDMDHENMFWYRQDPGLGLRLIYFSYDVKMKEKGDIPEGYSVSREKKERFSLILESASTNQTSMYLCASSKTDHATNEKLFFGSGTQLSVL.